The entry below describes one T cell receptor beta chain. No antigen is known for it. The data are from a study of beta chain features in type 1 diabetes. Whole-study findings and limits: The study found that naive, central memory and Treg TCRB repertoires appeared more similar in patients than in healthy donors. There was a moderate but significant shortening of TCRB CDR3s in all four CD4+ subsets of Type 1 diabetes patients.

CD4+ naive, central memory, regulatory and stem cell-like memory cells were sorted via CD45RO/CCR7/CD25/CD127/CD95/CD27. The entirety of the isolated RNA underwent reverse transcription, so expressed TCRB transcripts were sequenced. Sequencing was performed with immunoSEQ multiplex PCR; in TCRdb, only in-frame clones are kept and a portion is missing. The repertoire holds 450,000 to 550,000 clones, with roughly 30% as singletons. Source material: naive CD4+ T cells from blood. This TCR derives from a man aged 18 to 29 in good health.

In DNA form, the CDR3 reads TGTGCCATCAGTGCTGAGCTTAGCAATCAGCCCCAGCATTTT. Translating gives CAISAELSNQPQHF. V and J are TRBV10-3 and TRBJ1-5; no firm D call. Germline CDR1 and CDR2: ENHRY and SYGVKD. Trimming stripped 4 bases from V and 0 bases from J, with 7 bases between. This CDR3 is built from 14 residues.